The clone carrying this T cell receptor (beta chain) was recorded a few times. Deletions cut 0 bases from V and 5 bases from J, with 17 bases between. Germline V lookup: CDR1 MGHRA, CDR2 YSYEKL. This CDR3 has 17 amino acids. Clones were read by immunoSEQ multiplex PCR, and TCRdb kept only the in-frame ones, dropping some. The sample yields approximately 200,000 clones, more than 75% seen once. The sample belongs to a study of blood T cell repertoires in COVID-19. For the study at large: The United States, Italy and Spain were the sources of the acute and convalescent COVID-19 samples. Nucleic acid was either cDNA or gDNA, and it came from T cells, B-cell-depleted T cells, or PBMCs.

Enrolled through a virtual design, the participants were between roughly 18 and 95 years of age and came from about two dozen US areas. Participant-given clinical history determined each cohort assignment. The sequenced material came from PBMCs or T cells enriched from blood (not recorded which). The chain carries TRBV4-1 and TRBJ1-5, with D tentatively TRBD1 (6 bases). The origin of this receptor is a woman aged 40 to 49 with acute COVID-19. The CDR3 DNA reads as TGCGCCAGCAGCCAAGAAGCTACAGGGAGACAACATCAGCCCCAGCATTTT. Encoded protein: CASSQEATGRQHQPQHF.